This T cell receptor beta chain was found in a study of Tregs in tolerant kidney transplant recipients. Findings and caveats of the study: This study did not directly address biological reproducibility.

Of note for this clone: Its antigen is undetermined.

Germline loops: CDR1 MGHRA, CDR2 YSYEKL. The CDR3 covers 18 residues. J gave up 0 bases and V 1 base, and 8 bases lay outside the gene matches. Libraries were prepared by immunoSEQ multiplex PCR; TCRdb keeps only in-frame clonotypes and omits some of them. Among over 55,000 clones listed, around 82% were seen once. This TCR was recovered from a human donor in good health. Specimen: CD4+ T cells from blood. The chain combines TRBV4-1 with TRBJ2-1, with TRBD1 matching over 8 bases. The CDR3 here is CASSQGPADRGSYNEQFF. The CDR3 nucleotides read TGCGCCAGCAGCCAAGGCCCCGCTGACAGGGGCTCCTACAATGAGCAGTTCTTC.